The text below deals with one T cell receptor (beta chain). The CDR3 contains 13 residues. Between the trimmed V and J ends, which lost 3 bases and 3 bases, there was a span of 8 bases. The data belong to a study of blood T cell repertoires in COVID-19. Participant-reported clinical history was the basis for cohort assignment. Profiling relied on immunoSEQ multiplex PCR, and the TCRdb table lists in-frame clones only, not all of them. The data contain a few hundred thousand clones, roughly 84% of them seen just once; the ten biggest clones take up almost 3%. J is TRBJ2-5 and V is TRBV12-3 or TRBV12-4; D not resolved. The specimen sequenced was PBMCs or T cells enriched from blood (not recorded which). This clonotype originated in a woman in her 30s who had recovered from COVID-19. CDR3 protein: CASSFGQKETQYF. CDR3 nucleotide sequence: TGTGCCAGCAGTTTTGGGCAGAAAGAGACCCAGTACTTC.